A single sample gave rise to the 7 T cell receptor beta chains below, sequenced in a study of cytomegalovirus exposure and HLA in healthy donors. The PCR ran on 60 Vbeta and 13 Jbeta primers. Generated by immunoSEQ multiplex PCR, the TCRdb table keeps only in-frame clones and is missing some. The data contain around 190,000 clones, 60% to 80% of them singletons. Sequenced: PBMCs. These receptors originate from a woman aged 18-30 years in good health and CMV-seronegative.

The genes are TRBV5-4 and TRBJ2-5; D not certain. V was trimmed by 0 bases and J by 5 bases, leaving 8 bases between them. The germline gives CDR1 SGHNT, CDR2 YYREEE (reference sequence). This CDR3 comprises 13 residues. This chain's CDR3 is CASSLGAVETQYF. The CDR3 coding sequence is TGTGCCAGCAGCTTGGGGGCTGTGGAGACCCAGTACTTC.

The J gene is TRBJ1-2, the V gene TRBV18, with 9 bases lining up with TRBD1. The CDR3 has 14 amino acids. Germline-derived CDR1 and CDR2 are KGHSH and LQKENI. V trimming: 6 bases; J trimming: 4 bases; junction bases outside the gene matches: 6. DNA of the CDR3: TGTGCCAGCTCTTCCGGACAGGGGACCTATGGCTACACCTTC. Translation: CASSSGQGTYGYTF.

The chain couples TRBV11-2 to TRBJ2-7; 7 bases match TRBD2. The CDR3 consists of 14 residues. The germline V gene encodes CDR1 SGHAT and CDR2 FQNNGV. The V segment lost 10 bases and the J segment 4 bases; nucleotides outside the gene matches: 13. CDR3 nucleotides: TGTGCCACCAAACTCGGCGGGGGTAATTACGAGCAGTACTTC. Its translation is CATKLGGGNYEQYF.

In this sample, this clone turned up once. Other DNA sequences in this sample translate to the same CDR3. The gene calls are TRBV6-5 and TRBJ1-2, with D possibly being TRBD1 (5 bases). V shed 8 bases and J shed 3 bases, with 10 bases lying between them. The CDR3 is 12 residues long. Germline V CDR1 and CDR2: MNHEY, SVGAGI. The CDR3 spells CASAAGHYGYTF. As DNA, the CDR3 is TGTGCCAGCGCGGCGGGGCACTATGGCTACACCTTC.

The chain carries TRBV28 and TRBJ1-2; D is undetermined. Trimming pared 6 bases from V and 10 bases from J, leaving 18 bases between. The CDR3 sequence is 13 residues long. The germline V gene has CDR1 MDHEN and CDR2 SYDVKM. CDR3 sequence reads: CASSLPPHLYYTF. CDR3 coding DNA: TGTGCCAGCAGCCTCCCTCCACACCTTTACTACACCTTC.

The chain couples TRBV10-3 to TRBJ1-5; D gene ambiguous. There are 13 residues in the CDR3. The germline V and J ends were trimmed by 3 bases and 4 bases, with 7 bases remaining between them. The germline gives CDR1 ENHRY, CDR2 SYGVKD. In DNA, the CDR3 is TGTGCCATCAGTGAAAACCAGAATCAGCCCCAGCATTTT. This encodes CAISENQNQPQHF.

A single count supports this clone. The chain recombines TRBV4-1 with TRBJ2-5; 7 positions match TRBD2. Germline V gene data show CDR1 as MGHRA and CDR2 as YSYEKL. V was pared by 4 bases and J by 5 bases, with 10 bases of the junction left unmatched. CDR3 size: 15 residues. DNA of the CDR3: TGCGCCAGCAGCCTGGGCGGCGGGAGCTTGGAGACCCAGTACTTC. This sequence encodes CASSLGGGSLETQYF.